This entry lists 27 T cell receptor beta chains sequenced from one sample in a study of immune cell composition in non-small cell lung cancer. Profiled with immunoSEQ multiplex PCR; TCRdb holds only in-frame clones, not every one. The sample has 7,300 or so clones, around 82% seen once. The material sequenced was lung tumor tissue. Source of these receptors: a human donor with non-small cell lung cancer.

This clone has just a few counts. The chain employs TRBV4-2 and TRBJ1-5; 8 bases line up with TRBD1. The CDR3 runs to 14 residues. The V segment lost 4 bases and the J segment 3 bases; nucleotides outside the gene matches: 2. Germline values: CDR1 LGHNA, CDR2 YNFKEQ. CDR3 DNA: TGTGCCAGCAGCCGACAGGGGAACAATCAGCCCCAGCATTTT. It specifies CASSRQGNNQPQHF.

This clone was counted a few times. The CDR3 DNA is TGTGCCAGCAGCTCGCAGACAGGGCGTAATGAAAAACTGTTTTTT. It translates to CASSSQTGRNEKLFF. The chain has TRBV7-2 and TRBJ1-4; 7 nucleotides agree with TRBD1. V was pared by 4 bases and J by 4 bases, with 6 bases of the junction left unmatched. CDR1 SGHTA and CDR2 FQGNSA come from the germline V gene. CDR3 length equals 15 residues.

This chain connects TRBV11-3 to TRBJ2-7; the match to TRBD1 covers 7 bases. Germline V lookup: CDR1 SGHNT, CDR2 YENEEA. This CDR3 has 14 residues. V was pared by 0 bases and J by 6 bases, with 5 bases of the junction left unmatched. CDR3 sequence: CASSLEGGYGEQYF. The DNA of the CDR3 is TGTGCCAGCAGCTTAGAAGGGGGCTACGGCGAGCAGTACTTC.

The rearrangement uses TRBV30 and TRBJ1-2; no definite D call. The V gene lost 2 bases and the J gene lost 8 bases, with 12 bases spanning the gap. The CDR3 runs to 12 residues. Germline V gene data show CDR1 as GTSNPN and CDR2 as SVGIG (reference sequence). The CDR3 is CAWSLWTGGYTF. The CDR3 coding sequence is TGTGCCTGGAGTCTATGGACGGGAGGCTACACCTTC.

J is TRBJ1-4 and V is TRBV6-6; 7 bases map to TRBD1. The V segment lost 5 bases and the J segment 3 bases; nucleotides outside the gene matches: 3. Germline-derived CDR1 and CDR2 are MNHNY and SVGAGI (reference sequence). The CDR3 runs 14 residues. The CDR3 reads CASSGGQPNEKLFF. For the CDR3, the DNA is TGTGCCAGCAGTGGGGGACAGCCTAATGAAAAACTGTTTTTT.

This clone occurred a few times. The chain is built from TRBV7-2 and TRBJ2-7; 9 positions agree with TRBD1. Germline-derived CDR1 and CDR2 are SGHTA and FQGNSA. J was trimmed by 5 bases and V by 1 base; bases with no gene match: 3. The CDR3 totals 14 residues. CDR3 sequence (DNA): TGTGCCAGCAGCTTAGTGGGACAGGGCCACGAGCAGTACTTC. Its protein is CASSLVGQGHEQYF.

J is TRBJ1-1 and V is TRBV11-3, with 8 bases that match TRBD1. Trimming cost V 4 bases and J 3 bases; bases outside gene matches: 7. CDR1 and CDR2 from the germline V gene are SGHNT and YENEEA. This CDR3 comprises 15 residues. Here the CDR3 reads CASSSRGTGHTEAFF. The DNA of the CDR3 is TGTGCCAGCAGCTCCCGGGGGACAGGTCACACTGAAGCTTTCTTT.

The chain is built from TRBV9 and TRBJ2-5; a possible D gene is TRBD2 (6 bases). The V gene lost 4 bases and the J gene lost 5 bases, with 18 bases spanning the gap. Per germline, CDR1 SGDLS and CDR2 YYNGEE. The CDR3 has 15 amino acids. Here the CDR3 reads CASSFPPTGVETQYF. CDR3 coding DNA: TGTGCCAGCAGCTTTCCCCCTACGGGAGTGGAGACCCAGTACTTC. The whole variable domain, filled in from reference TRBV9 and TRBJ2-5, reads DSGVTQTPKHLITATGQRVTLRCSPRSGDLSVYWYQQSLDQGLQFLIQYYNGEERAKGNILERFSAQQFPDLHSELNLSSLELGDSALYFCASSFPPTGVETQYFGPGTRLLVL.

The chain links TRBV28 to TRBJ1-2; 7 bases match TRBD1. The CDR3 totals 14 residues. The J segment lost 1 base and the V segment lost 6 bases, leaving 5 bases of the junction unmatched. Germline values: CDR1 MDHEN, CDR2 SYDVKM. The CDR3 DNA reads TGTGCCAGCAGACCAGGGGGGGGTAACTATGGCTACACCTTC. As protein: CASRPGGGNYGYTF.

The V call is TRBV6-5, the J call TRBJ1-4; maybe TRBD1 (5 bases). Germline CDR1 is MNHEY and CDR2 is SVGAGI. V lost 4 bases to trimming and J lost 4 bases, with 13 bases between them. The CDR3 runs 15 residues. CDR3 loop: CASSSGRNDNEKLFF. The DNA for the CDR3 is TGTGCCAGCAGTTCAGGGAGAAATGATAATGAAAAACTGTTTTTT.

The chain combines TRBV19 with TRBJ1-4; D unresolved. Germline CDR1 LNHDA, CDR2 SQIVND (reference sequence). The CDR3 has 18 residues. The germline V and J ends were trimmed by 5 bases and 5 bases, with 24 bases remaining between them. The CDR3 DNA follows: TGTGCCAGTAGTCTTGTCGTTAGGCCGCAGGTCGGGAATGAAAAACTGTTTTTT. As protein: CASSLVVRPQVGNEKLFF.

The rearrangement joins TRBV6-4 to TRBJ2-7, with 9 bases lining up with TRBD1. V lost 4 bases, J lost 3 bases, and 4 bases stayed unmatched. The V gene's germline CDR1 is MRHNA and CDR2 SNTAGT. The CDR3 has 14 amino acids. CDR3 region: CASSGAGQGYEQYF. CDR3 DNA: TGTGCCAGCAGTGGAGCGGGACAGGGCTACGAGCAGTACTTC.

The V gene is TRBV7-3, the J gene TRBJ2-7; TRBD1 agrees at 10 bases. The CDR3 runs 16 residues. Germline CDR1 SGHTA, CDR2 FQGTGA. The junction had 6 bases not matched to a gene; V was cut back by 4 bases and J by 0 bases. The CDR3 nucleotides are TGTGCCAGCAGCTCCCCGGGACAGGGGTCCTCCTACGAGCAGTACTTC. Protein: CASSSPGQGSSYEQYF.

The CDR3, as DNA: TGTGCCAGCCCGAGGCGGGCGGGAGAGACCCAGTACTTC. Amino acid sequence: CASPRRAGETQYF. This chain connects TRBV28 to TRBJ2-5; D might be TRBD2 (5 bases). This CDR3 has 13 amino acids. V was pared by 8 bases and J by 4 bases, with 14 bases between. CDR1 MDHEN and CDR2 SYDVKM come from the germline V gene.

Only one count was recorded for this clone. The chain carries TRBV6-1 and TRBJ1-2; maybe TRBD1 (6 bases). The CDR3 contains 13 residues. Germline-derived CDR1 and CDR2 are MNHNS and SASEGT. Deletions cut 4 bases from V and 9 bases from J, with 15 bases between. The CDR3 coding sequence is TGTGCCAGCAGTGGGAGGGGGGGAAGGAGCTACACCTTC. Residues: CASSGRGGRSYTF.

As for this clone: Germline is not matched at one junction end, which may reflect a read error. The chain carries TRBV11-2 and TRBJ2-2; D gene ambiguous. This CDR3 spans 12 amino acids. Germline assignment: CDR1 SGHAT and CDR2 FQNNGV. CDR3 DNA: TGCGCCAGCAGTAGAAACACCGGGGAGCTGTTTTTT. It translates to CASSRNTGELFF. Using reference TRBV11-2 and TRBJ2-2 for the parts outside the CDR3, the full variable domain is EAGVAQSPRYKIIEKRQSVAFWCNPISGHATLYWYQQILGQGPKLLIQFQNNGVVDDSQLPKDRFSAERLKGVDSTLKIQPAKLEDSAVYLCASSRNTGELFFGEGSRLTVL.

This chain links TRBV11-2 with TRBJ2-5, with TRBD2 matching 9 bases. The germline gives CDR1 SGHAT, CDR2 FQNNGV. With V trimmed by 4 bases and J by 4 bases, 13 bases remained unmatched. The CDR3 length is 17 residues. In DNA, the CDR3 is TGTGCCAGCAGCTCCCAAGCGTTGGCGGGGGGGCTAGAGACCCAGTACTTC. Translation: CASSSQALAGGLETQYF.

The CDR3 reads CASSSLETGMRYGYTF. DNA of the CDR3: TGTGCCAGCAGCTCCCTTGAGACAGGGATGCGTTATGGCTACACCTTC. The rearrangement uses TRBV5-7 and TRBJ1-2, with TRBD1 matching 7 bases. TRBV5-7 is treated as an ORF (open reading frame) with a function not yet certain. The CDR3 consists of 16 residues. After removal of 3 bases from V and 5 bases from J, the junction contained 13 bases not matched to a gene.

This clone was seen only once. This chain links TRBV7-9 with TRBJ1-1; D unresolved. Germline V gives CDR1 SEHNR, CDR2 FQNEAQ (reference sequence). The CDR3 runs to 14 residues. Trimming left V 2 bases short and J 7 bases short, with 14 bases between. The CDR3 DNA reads TGTGCCAGCAGCTTAATTCGACTAGGCGGTGAAGCTTTCTTT. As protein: CASSLIRLGGEAFF.

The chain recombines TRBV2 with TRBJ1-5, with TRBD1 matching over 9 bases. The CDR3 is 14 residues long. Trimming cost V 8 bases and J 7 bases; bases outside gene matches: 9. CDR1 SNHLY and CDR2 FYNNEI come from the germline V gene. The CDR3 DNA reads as TGTGCCAGCTCGGGACAGGGTGTCGAGCAGCCCCAGCATTTT. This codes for CASSGQGVEQPQHF.

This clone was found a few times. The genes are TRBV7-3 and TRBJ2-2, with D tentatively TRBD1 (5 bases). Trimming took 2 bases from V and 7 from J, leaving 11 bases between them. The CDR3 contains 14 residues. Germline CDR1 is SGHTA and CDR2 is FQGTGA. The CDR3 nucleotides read TGTGCCAGCAGCTTACAAGGGGATGGCGGGGAGCTGTTTTTT. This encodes CASSLQGDGGELFF.

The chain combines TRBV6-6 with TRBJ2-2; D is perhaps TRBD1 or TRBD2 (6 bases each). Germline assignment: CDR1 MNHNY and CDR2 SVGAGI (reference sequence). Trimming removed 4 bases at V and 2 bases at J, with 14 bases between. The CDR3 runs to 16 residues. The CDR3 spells CASSFRGPPNTGELFF. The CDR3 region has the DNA TGTGCCAGCAGTTTCCGGGGGCCTCCAAACACCGGGGAGCTGTTTTTT.

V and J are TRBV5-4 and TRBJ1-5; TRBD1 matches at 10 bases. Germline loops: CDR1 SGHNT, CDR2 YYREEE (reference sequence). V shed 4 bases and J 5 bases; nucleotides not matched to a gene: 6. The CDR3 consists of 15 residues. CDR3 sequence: CASSQTDRGHQPQHF. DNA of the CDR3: TGTGCCAGCAGCCAAACCGACAGGGGGCATCAGCCCCAGCATTTT.

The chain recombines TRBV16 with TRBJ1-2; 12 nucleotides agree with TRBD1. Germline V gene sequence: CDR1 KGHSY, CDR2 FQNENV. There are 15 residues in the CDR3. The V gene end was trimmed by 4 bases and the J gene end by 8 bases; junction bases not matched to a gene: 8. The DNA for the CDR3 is TGTGCCAGCAGCCGCAGCGGGACAGGGGGCGGAGGCTACACCTTC. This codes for CASSRSGTGGGGYTF.

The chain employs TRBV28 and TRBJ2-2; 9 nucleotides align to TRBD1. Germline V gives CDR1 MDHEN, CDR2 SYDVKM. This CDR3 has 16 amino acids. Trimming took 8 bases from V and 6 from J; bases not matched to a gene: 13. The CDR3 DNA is TGTGCCAGCGGCTACCAGGGGGACAGGGCTGCCGGGGAGCTGTTTTTT. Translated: CASGYQGDRAAGELFF.

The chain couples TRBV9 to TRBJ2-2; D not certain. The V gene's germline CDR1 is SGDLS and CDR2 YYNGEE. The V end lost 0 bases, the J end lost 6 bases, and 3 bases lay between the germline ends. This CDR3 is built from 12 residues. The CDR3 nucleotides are TGTGCCAGCAGCGTAGATTCCGGGGAGCTGTTTTTT. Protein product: CASSVDSGELFF.

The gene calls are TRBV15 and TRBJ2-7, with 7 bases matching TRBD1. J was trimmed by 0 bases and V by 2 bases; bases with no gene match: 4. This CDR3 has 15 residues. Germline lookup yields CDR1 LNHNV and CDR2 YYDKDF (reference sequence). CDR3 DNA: TGTGCCACCAGCAGATCACAGGGGATCTCCTACGAGCAGTACTTC. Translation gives CATSRSQGISYEQYF. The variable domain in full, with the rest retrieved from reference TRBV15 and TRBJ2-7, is DAMVIQNPRYQVTQFGKPVTLSCSQTLNHNVMYWYQQKSSQAPKLLFHYYDKDFNNEADTPDNFQSRRPNTSFCFLDIRSPGLGDTAMYLCATSRSQGISYEQYFGPGTRLTVT.